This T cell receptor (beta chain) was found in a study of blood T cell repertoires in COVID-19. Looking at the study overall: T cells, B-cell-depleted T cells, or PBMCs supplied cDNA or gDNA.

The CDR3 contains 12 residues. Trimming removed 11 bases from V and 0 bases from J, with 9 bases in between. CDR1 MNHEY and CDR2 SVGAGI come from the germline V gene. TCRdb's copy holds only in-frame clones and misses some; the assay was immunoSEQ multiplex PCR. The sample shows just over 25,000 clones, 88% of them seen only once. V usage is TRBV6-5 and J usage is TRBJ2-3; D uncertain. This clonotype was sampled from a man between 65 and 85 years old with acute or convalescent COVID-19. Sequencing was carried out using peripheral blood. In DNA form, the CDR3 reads TGTGCCGGAGAATCTAGCACAGATACGCAGTATTTT. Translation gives CAGESSTDTQYF.